The entry below gives a single TCR beta chain sequence along with its context. Its specificity is unknown. The data belong to a study of post-analysis software for immune sequencing data. General study findings and limits: Compared with controls, patients had more of about five TRBV segments, including TRBV5-6, TRBV5-1 and TRBV20-1. Normalized Chao1 diversity was significantly lower in multiple sclerosis patients than in controls.

Carried by the TCR beta cDNA libraries were unique molecular identifiers. Each batch of roughly 0.95 to 10 million T cells produced 500,000 to 550,000 cDNA molecules. One entry per CDR3 protein, called by TCRdb with MiXCR from the PCR reads. The sample contains about half a million distinct CDR3 sequences, around a third of which appear only once. V was cut by 0 bases and J by 6 bases, with 15 bases left in between. This CDR3 is built from 15 residues. Germline V CDR1 and CDR2: MNHNY, SVGAGI (reference sequence). The sequence came from a girl under 18 with multiple sclerosis. The chain joins TRBV6-6 to TRBJ2-7, with D possibly TRBD2 on 5 matching bases. Source material: blood. CDR3 residues: CASSYSTYSVSEQYF. Written as DNA, the CDR3 is TGTGCCAGCAGTTACTCGACATATAGCGTTAGCGAGCAGTACTTC.